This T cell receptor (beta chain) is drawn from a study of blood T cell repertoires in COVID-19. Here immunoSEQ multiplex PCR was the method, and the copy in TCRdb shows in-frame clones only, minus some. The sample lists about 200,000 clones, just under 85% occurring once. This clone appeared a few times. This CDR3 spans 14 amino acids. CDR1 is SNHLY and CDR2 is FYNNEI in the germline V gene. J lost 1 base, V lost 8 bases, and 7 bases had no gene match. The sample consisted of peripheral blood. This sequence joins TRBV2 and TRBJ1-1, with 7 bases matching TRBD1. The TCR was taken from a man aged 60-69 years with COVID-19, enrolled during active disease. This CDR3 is CASGSRTGNTEAFF. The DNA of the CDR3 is TGTGCCAGCGGAAGTAGGACAGGGAACACTGAAGCTTTCTTT.